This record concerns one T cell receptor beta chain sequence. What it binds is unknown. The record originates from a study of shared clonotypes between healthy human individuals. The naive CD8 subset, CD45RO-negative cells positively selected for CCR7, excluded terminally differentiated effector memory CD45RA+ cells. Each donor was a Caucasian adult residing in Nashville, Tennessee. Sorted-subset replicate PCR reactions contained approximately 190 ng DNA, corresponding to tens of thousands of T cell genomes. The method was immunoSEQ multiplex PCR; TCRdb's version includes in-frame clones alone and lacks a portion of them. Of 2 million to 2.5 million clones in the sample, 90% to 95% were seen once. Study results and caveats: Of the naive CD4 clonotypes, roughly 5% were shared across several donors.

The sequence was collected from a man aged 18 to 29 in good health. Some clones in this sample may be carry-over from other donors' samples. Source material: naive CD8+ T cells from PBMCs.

Here the CDR3 reads CASSLSRVLGNQPQHF. The CDR3 bases are TGTGCCAGCAGTTTATCTCGGGTCTTAGGCAATCAGCCCCAGCATTTT. This chain joins TRBV28 and TRBJ1-5; the D is unclear. Germline CDR1 is MDHEN and CDR2 is SYDVKM. The CDR3 loop spans 16 amino acids. Trimming removed 1 base at V and 2 bases at J, with 12 bases between. Looking up the rest from reference TRBV28 and TRBJ1-5 gives the full variable domain: DVKVTQSSRYLVKRTGEKVFLECVQDMDHENMFWYRQDPGLGLRLIYFSYDVKMKEKGDIPEGYSVSREKKERFSLILESASTNQTSMYLCASSLSRVLGNQPQHFGDGTRLSIL.